This TCR beta chain was sequenced in a study of T cell responses to AZD1222 COVID-19 vaccine. As to this clone: The target antigen is unknown.

Produced via immunoSEQ multiplex PCR; TCRdb's table is partial and in-frame only. The sample carries some 120,000 clones, around 85% recorded once. Points from the study as a whole: At study baseline, merely five or six AZD1222 recipients were seropositive. In a largely white British group with more females than males, clonal diversity was possibly underestimated. Samples come after the peak T cell response, not at day 14.

The origin of this receptor is an adult in good health. The sequencing here drew on peripheral blood, taken on day 0 of AZD1222 vaccination.

The CDR3 DNA reads as TGTGCCACCAGTGAAACCCAGACAAGATTAAACACCGGGGAGCTGTTTTTT. It is translated as CATSETQTRLNTGELFF. The chain is built from TRBV24-1 and TRBJ2-2; D unclear. The CDR3 length is 17 residues. The ends were cut back, 4 bases at V and 2 bases at J, with 16 bases in the middle. The germline V gene has CDR1 KGHDR and CDR2 SFDVKD.